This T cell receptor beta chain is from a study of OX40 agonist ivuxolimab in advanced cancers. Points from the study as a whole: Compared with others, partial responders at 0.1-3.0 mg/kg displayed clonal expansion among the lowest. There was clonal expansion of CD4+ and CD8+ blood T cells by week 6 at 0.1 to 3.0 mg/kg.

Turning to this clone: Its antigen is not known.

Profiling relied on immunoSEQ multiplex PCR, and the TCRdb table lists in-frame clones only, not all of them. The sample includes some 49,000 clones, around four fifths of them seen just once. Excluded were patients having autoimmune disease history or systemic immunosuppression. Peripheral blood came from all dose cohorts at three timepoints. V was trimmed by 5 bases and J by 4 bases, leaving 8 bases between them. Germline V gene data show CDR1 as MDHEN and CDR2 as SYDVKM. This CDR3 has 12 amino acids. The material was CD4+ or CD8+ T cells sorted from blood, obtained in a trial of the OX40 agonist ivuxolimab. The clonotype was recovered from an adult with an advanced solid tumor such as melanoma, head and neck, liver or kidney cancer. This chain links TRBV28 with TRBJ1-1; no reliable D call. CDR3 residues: CASSLKTTEAFF. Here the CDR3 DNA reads TGTGCCAGCAGTCTCAAGACCACTGAAGCTTTCTTT.